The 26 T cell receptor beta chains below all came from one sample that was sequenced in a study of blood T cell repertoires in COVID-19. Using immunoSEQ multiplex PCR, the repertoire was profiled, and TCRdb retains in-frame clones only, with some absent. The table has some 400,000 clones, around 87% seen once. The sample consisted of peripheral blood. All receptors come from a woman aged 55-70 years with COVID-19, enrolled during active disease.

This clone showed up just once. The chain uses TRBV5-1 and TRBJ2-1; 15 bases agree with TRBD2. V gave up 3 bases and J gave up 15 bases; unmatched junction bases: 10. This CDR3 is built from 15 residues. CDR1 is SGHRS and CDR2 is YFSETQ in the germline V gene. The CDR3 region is CASSWTRGTSGGWFF. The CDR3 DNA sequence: TGCGCCAGCAGCTGGACGCGTGGGACTAGCGGGGGGTGGTTCTTC.

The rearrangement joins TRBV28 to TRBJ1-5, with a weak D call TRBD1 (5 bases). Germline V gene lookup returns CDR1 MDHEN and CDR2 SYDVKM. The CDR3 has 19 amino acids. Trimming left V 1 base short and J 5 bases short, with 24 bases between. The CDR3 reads CASSLLGLYSRLADQPQHF. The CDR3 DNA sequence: TGTGCCAGCAGTTTATTGGGACTTTATTCACGCTTGGCGGATCAGCCCCAGCATTTT.

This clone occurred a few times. CDR3 residues: CASSPPPAGGSYGYTF. CDR3 nucleotides: TGTGCCAGCAGCCCCCCCCCGGCAGGGGGTTCCTATGGCTACACCTTC. J is TRBJ1-2 and V is TRBV11-2, with 7 bases identical to TRBD1. The germline gives CDR1 SGHAT, CDR2 FQNNGV. V lost 5 bases to trimming and J lost 4 bases; unmatched junction nucleotides: 13. The CDR3 extends over 16 amino acids.

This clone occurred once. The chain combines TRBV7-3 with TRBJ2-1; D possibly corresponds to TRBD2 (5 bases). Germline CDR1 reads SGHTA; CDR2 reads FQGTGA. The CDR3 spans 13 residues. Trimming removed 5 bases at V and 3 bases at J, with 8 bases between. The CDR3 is CASSTDFYNEQFF. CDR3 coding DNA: TGTGCCAGCAGCACGGACTTCTACAATGAGCAGTTCTTC.

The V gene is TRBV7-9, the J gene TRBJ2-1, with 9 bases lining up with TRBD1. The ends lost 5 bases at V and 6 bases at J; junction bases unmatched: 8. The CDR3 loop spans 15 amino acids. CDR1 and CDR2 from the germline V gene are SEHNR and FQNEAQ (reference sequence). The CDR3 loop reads CASSVQGAEINEQFF. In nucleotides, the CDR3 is TGTGCCAGCAGCGTACAGGGGGCGGAAATCAATGAGCAGTTCTTC.

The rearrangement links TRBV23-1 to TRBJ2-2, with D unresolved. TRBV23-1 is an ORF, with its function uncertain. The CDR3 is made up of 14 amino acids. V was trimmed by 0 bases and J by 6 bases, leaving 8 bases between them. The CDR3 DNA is TGCGCCAGCAGTCAATCTAGTGGGCCCGGGGAGCTGTTTTTT. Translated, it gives CASSQSSGPGELFF.

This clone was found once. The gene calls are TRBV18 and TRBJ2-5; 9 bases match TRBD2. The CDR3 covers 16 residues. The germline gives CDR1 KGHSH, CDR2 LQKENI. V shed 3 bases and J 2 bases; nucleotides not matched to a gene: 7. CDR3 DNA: TGTGCCAGCTCACCGGGACTGAGCGGGGGGCAAGAGACCCAGTACTTC. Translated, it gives CASSPGLSGGQETQYF.

CDR3 nucleotides: TGTGCCAGCAGGACCGGACAGGCCTACAATGAGCAGTTCTTC. Its protein product is CASRTGQAYNEQFF. This chain connects TRBV28 to TRBJ2-1; 7 nucleotides agree with TRBD1. J gave up 2 bases and V 6 bases, and 4 bases lay outside the gene matches. Looked up from germline, CDR1 is MDHEN and CDR2 is SYDVKM. The CDR3 covers 14 residues. Full variable domain (remainder filled in from reference TRBV28 and TRBJ2-1): DVKVTQSSRYLVKRTGEKVFLECVQDMDHENMFWYRQDPGLGLRLIYFSYDVKMKEKGDIPEGYSVSREKKERFSLILESASTNQTSMYLCASRTGQAYNEQFFGPGTRLTVL.

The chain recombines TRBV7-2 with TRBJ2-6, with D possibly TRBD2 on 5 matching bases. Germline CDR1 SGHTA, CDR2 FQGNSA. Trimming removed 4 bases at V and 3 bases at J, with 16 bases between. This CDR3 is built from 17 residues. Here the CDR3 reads CASSSGIRMGGANVLTF. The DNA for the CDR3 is TGTGCCAGCAGCTCCGGGATCAGGATGGGTGGGGCCAACGTCCTGACTTTC.

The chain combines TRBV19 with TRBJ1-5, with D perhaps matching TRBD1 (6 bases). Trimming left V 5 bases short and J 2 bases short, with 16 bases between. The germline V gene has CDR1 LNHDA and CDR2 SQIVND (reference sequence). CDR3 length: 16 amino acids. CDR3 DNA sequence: TGTGCCAGTAGTGACCGCAGGGGAAAGGGCAATCAGCCCCAGCATTTT. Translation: CASSDRRGKGNQPQHF. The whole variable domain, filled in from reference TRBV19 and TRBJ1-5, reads DGGITQSPKYLFRKEGQNVTLSCEQNLNHDAMYWYRQDPGQGLRLIYYSQIVNDFQKGDIAEGYSVSREKKESFPLTVTSAQKNPTAFYLCASSDRRGKGNQPQHFGDGTRLSIL.

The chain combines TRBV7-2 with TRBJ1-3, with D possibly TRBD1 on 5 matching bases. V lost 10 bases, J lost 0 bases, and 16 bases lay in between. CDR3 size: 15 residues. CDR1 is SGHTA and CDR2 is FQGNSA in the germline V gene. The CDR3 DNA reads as TGTGCCACTCCCCGGGGGGGTAGCTCTGGAAACACCATATATTTT. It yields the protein CATPRGGSSGNTIYF.

The CDR3 reads CASSLLRGTDSYGYTF. CDR3 coding DNA: TGCGCCAGCAGCTTGCTAAGAGGGACAGATAGTTATGGCTACACCTTC. The chain is built from TRBV5-1 and TRBJ1-2; TRBD1 matches at 7 bases. Germline V CDR1 and CDR2: SGHRS, YFSETQ. V gave up 1 base and J gave up 5 bases; unmatched junction bases: 11. The CDR3 runs to 16 residues.

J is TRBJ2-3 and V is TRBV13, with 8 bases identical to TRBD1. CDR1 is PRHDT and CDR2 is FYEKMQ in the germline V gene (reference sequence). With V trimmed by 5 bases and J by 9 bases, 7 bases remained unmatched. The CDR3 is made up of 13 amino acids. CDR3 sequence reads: CASSLTGVETQYF. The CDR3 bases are TGTGCCAGCAGCCTGACAGGGGTAGAAACGCAGTATTTT.

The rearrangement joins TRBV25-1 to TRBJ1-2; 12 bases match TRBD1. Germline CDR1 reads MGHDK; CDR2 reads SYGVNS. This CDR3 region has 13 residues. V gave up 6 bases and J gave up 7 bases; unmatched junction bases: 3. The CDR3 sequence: CASRGQGAVGYTF. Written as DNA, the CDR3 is TGTGCCAGCAGGGGACAGGGGGCGGTTGGCTACACCTTC.

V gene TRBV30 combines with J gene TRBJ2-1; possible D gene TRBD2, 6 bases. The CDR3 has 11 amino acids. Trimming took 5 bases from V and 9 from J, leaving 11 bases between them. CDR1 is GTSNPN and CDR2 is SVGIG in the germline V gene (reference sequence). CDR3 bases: TGTGCCTGGGGAGGGTCCGGTGAGCAGTTCTTC. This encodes CAWGGSGEQFF.

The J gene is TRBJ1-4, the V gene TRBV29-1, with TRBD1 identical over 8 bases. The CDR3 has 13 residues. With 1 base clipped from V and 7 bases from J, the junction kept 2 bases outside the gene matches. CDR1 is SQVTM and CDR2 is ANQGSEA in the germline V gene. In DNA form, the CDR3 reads TGCAGCGTTGAAGGGCAGGGGGCTGAAAAACTGTTTTTT. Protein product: CSVEGQGAEKLFF.

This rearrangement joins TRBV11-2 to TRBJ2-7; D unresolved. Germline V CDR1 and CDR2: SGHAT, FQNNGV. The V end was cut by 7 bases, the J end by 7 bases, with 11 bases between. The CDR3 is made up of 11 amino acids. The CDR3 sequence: CASTHQREQYF. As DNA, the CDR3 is TGTGCCAGCACCCATCAGAGGGAGCAGTACTTC.

CDR3 region: CASSVATGSGFTDTQYF. Written as DNA, the CDR3 is TGTGCCAGCAGCGTAGCTACGGGGAGCGGGTTCACAGATACGCAGTATTTT. The V call is TRBV9, the J call TRBJ2-3, with D possibly TRBD2 on 6 matching bases. Per the germline V gene, CDR1 is SGDLS and CDR2 is YYNGEE. V dropped 0 bases and J dropped 2 bases, with 16 bases sitting between them. CDR3 length: 17 amino acids.

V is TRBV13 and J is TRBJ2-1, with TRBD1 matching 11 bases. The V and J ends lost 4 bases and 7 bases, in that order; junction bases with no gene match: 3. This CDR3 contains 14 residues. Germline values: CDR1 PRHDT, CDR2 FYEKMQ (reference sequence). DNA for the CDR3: TGTGCCAGCAGCTATGGACAGGGGGCGAATGAGCAGTTCTTC. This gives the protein CASSYGQGANEQFF.

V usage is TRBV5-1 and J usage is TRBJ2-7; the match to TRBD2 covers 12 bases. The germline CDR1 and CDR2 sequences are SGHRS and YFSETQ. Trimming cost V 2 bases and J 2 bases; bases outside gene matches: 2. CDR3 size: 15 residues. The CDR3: CASSFTSGGTYEQYF. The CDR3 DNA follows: TGCGCCAGCAGCTTTACTAGCGGGGGGACCTACGAGCAGTACTTC.

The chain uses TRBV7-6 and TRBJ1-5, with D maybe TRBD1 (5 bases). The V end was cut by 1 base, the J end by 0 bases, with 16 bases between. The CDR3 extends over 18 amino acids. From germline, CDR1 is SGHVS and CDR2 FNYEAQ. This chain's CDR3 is CASSLDPPGGSSNQPQHF. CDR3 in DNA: TGTGCCAGCAGCTTAGACCCTCCCGGGGGGAGTAGCAATCAGCCCCAGCATTTT.

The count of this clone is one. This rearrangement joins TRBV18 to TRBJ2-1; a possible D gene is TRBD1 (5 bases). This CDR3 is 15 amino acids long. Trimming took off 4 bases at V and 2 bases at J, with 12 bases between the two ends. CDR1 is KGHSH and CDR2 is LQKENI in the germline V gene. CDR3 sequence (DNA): TGTGCCAGCTCACTCGTAGACAGCCCCTACAATGAGCAGTTCTTC. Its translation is CASSLVDSPYNEQFF.

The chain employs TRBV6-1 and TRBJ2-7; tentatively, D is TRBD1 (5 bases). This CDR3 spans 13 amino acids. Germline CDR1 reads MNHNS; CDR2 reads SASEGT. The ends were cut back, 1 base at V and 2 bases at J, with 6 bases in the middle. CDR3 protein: CASSEVRAYEQYF. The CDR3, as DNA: TGTGCCAGCAGTGAAGTCAGGGCCTACGAGCAGTACTTC.

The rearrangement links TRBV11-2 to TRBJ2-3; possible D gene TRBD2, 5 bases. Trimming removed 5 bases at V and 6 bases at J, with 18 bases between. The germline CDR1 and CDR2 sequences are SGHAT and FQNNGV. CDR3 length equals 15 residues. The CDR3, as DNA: TGTGCCAGCAGCCCCGGGGTGTTATACACCGATACGCAGTATTTT. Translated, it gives CASSPGVLYTDTQYF.

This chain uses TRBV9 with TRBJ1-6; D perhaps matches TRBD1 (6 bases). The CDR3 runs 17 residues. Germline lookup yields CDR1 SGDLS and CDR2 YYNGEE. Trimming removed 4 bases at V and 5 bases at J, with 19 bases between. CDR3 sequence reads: CASSTTGGATHNSPLHF. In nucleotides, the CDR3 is TGTGCCAGCAGCACGACTGGGGGGGCTACTCATAATTCACCCCTCCACTTT.

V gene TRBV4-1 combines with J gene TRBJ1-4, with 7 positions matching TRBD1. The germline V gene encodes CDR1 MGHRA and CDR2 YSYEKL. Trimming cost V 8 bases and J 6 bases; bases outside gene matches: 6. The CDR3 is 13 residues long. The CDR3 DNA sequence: TGCGCCAGCCGAACAGGGGACTATGAAAAACTGTTTTTT. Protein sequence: CASRTGDYEKLFF.